This TCR beta chain emerged from a study of cytomegalovirus exposure and HLA in healthy donors. Study-level background: It was reported in a later analysis that the same platform had been used for the 120 validation repertoires as for the 666 first-cohort repertoires.

This CDR3 comprises 15 residues. V dropped 2 bases and J dropped 1 base, with 8 bases sitting between them. The germline V gene encodes CDR1 MNHNS and CDR2 SASEGT. Measured with immunoSEQ multiplex PCR; TCRdb has only the in-frame clones, and not every one. Of more than 90,000 clones in the sample, approximately 85% were seen once. V is TRBV6-1 and J is TRBJ2-2, with D hard to call. The receptor was derived from a man younger than 35 in good health and CMV-seronegative. The sequenced sample was PBMCs. This chain's CDR3 is CASSEMALNTGELFF. CDR3 coding DNA: TGTGCCAGCAGTGAAATGGCCCTGAACACCGGGGAGCTGTTTTTT.